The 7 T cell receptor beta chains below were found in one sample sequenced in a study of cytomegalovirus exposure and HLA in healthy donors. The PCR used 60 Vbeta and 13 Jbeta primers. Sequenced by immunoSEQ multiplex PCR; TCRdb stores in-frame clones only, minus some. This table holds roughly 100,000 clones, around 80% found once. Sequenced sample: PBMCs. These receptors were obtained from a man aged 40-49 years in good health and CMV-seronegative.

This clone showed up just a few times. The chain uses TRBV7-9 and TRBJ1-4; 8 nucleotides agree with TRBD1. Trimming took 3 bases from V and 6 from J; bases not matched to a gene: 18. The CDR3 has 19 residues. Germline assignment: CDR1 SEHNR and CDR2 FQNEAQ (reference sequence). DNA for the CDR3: TGTGCCAGCAGCTTCACAGCGGGCGCAGGGGGCCGGGAAGATGAAAAACTGTTTTTT. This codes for CASSFTAGAGGREDEKLFF.

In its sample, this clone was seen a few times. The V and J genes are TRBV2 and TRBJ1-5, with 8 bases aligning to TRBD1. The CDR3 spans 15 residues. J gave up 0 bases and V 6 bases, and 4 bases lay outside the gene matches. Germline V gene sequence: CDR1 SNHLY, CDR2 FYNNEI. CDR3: CASSGGQGSNQPQHF. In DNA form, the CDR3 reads TGTGCCAGCAGCGGCGGACAGGGTAGCAATCAGCCCCAGCATTTT.

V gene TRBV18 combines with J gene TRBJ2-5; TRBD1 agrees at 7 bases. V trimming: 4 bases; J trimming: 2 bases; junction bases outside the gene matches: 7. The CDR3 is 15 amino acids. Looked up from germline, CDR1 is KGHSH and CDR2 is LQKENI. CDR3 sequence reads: CASSQGTERQETQYF. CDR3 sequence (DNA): TGTGCCAGCTCACAAGGGACAGAACGACAAGAGACCCAGTACTTC.

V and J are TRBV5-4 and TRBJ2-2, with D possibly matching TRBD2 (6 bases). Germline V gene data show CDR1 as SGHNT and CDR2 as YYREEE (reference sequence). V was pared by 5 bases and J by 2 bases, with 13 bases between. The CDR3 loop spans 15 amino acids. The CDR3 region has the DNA TGTGCCAGCAGTCCGGACTACCTAAACACCGGGGAGCTGTTTTTT. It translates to CASSPDYLNTGELFF.

CDR3 region: CASRGQGTPYEQYF. Written as DNA, the CDR3 is TGTGCCAGCAGAGGACAGGGTACTCCCTACGAGCAGTACTTC. This chain joins TRBV2 and TRBJ2-7; 8 bases are a match to TRBD1. Germline V gives CDR1 SNHLY, CDR2 FYNNEI. V dropped 6 bases and J dropped 2; count of bases not matched to a gene: 6. This CDR3 is built from 14 residues.

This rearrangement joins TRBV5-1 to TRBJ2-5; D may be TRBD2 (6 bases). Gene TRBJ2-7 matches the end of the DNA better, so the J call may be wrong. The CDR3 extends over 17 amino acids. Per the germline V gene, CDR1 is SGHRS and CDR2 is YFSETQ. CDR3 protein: CASRKLFVGGGVDEQYF. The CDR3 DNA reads TGCGCCAGCAGAAAACTTTTCGTTGGCGGCGGGGTAGACGAGCAGTACTTC.

CDR3 DNA sequence: TGTGCCAGCAGGGAGACAGGGGGCCGTGAGTATACGCAGTATTTT. Its translation is CASRETGGREYTQYF. The chain is built from TRBV5-6 and TRBJ2-3; 10 positions agree with TRBD1. The CDR3 is made up of 15 amino acids. V dropped 5 bases and J dropped 7; count of bases not matched to a gene: 10. Germline-derived CDR1 and CDR2 are SGHDT and YYEEEE.